This T cell receptor (beta chain) was observed in a study of metastatic and nonmetastatic thyroid tumors. Looking at the study overall: Repertoires were compared across blood and tumor or nodule tissue from malignant and benign thyroid patients.

Thyroid surgery was preceded by no treatment in any patient. A remark on this clone: Its ends do not fully match the called genes, so a read error is possible.

TCRdb reanalyzed the PCR reads via MiXCR. This table has 30,000 to 40,000 clones, roughly 35% appearing once. CDR3 length equals 18 residues. Germline-derived CDR1 and CDR2 are MNHEY and SVGEGT. This TCR came from a female donor with papillary thyroid cancer or a benign thyroid nodule (not recorded which). Some clones in this sample may be carry-over from other donors' samples. The rearrangement joins TRBV6-2 or TRBV6-3 to TRBJ2-2, with 14 bases matching TRBD2. Sequencing input: tumor tissue. The CDR3 reads CASRRPGLAGENTGELFF. The CDR3 DNA reads TGTGCCAGCAGGAGACCGGGACTAGCGGGGGAAAACACCGGGGAGCTATTTTTT.